This TCR beta chain originates from a study of CD8+ T cells in alopecia areata. Study at large: At a dose of 5 to 10 mg twice daily, oral tofacitinib was given to treated patients.

Extracted RNA was reverse transcribed, and the resulting cDNA served as sequencing template. The data were produced by immunoSEQ multiplex PCR, yet TCRdb's version contains in-frame clones alone and is incomplete. The table records fewer than 250,000 clones, over 60% of them present only once. The table lists this clone with a few counts. Antigen unknown. Points from the study as a whole: Scalp sample sequencing also detects resident alphabeta T cells of normal skin. Relative to normal scalp, lesional scalp, especially alopecia totalis/universalis, showed higher clonality.

The treatment is: oral pan-JAK inhibitor, 5-10 mg twice daily. From germline, CDR1 is ENHRY and CDR2 SYGVKD. The CDR3 length is 14 residues. J was trimmed by 6 bases and V by 4 bases; bases with no gene match: 4. The clonotype comes from a human donor with alopecia areata. This rearrangement joins TRBV10-3 to TRBJ2-1; 9 bases are a match to TRBD1. The specimen comprised CD4+ T cells sorted from blood, sampled at week 4, from a patient treated with tofacitinib. The CDR3 nucleotides are TGTGCCATCAGTGGCTGGACAGGGGTCAATGAGCAGTTCTTC. It codes for CAISGWTGVNEQFF.